One sample yielded the 7 T cell receptor beta chains listed below, sequenced in a study of blood T cell repertoires in COVID-19. TCRdb's copy holds only in-frame clones and misses some; the assay was immunoSEQ multiplex PCR. The sample consists of 260,000 or so clones, 81% of them appearing once. Sequences were obtained from peripheral blood. The receptors come from an elderly woman with COVID-19, enrolled during active disease.

The CDR3 DNA reads as TGTGCCAGCAGCGTCCGACAGGGAACCTCCTACGAGCAGTACTTC. Translating gives CASSVRQGTSYEQYF. V and J are TRBV11-2 and TRBJ2-7, with 7 bases matching TRBD1. V was pared by 5 bases and J by 0 bases, with 7 bases of the junction left unmatched. The CDR3 runs to 15 residues. The germline V gene has CDR1 SGHAT and CDR2 FQNNGV.

This CDR3 reads CATSSQIRLMGHEQFF. CDR3 nucleotide sequence: TGTGCCACCAGCAGCCAGATCAGGCTTATGGGGCATGAGCAGTTCTTC. The chain combines TRBV15 with TRBJ2-1; TRBD1 is a possible D gene (5 bases). The length of the CDR3 is 16 residues. Looked up from germline, CDR1 is LNHNV and CDR2 is YYDKDF (reference sequence). V dropped 3 bases and J dropped 8 bases, with 20 bases sitting between them.

This sequence joins TRBV23-1 and TRBJ1-1; D unclear. TRBV23-1 is an ORF for which the function is uncertain. The CDR3 extends over 13 amino acids. V was pared by 0 bases and J by 11 bases, with 13 bases between. CDR3 sequence: CASSQSQGKEAFF. The CDR3 DNA reads as TGCGCCAGCAGTCAATCGCAAGGAAAGGAGGCTTTCTTT.

This clone was detected once. The chain combines TRBV18 with TRBJ2-5; D call uncertain. There are 14 residues in the CDR3. Germline V gives CDR1 KGHSH, CDR2 LQKENI. V was shortened by 2 bases and J by 3 bases, with 10 bases between the two germline ends. Written as DNA, the CDR3 is TGTGCCAGCTCACCAGTCCCGGGTGAAGAGACCCAGTACTTC. It codes for CASSPVPGEETQYF.

The J gene is TRBJ1-5, the V gene TRBV21-1; the table's D call, TRBD1, was not checked against the DNA. TRBV21-1 is reported as a pseudogene. This CDR3 spans 20 amino acids. CDR3 nucleotides: TGTGCCAGCAGCAAAGGACCCCCCATCGCAGGGGGCAGGGGCAATCAGCCCCAGCATTTT. Residues: CASSKGPPIAGGRGNQPQHF.

V and J are TRBV3-1 (or the pseudogene TRBV3-2) and TRBJ1-4, with unresolved D. This CDR3 region has 14 residues. V lost 2 bases to trimming and J lost 8 bases, with 12 bases between them. The V gene's germline CDR1 is LGHDT and CDR2 YNNKEL (reference sequence). Here the CDR3 reads CASSQSPAGEKLFF. CDR3 coding DNA: TGTGCCAGCAGCCAAAGTCCGGCGGGGGAAAAACTGTTTTTT.

This clone occurred a few times. The chain uses TRBV12-3 or TRBV12-4 and TRBJ1-4; tentatively, D is TRBD1 (5 bases). The CDR3 sequence is 13 residues long. Trimming cost V 6 bases and J 5 bases, with 10 bases left between them. The CDR3, as DNA: TGTGCCAGCAGGGGGCTGGGGAATGAAAAACTGTTTTTT. Translation gives CASRGLGNEKLFF.